This T cell receptor (beta chain) was obtained from a study of blood T cell repertoires in COVID-19. Germline-derived CDR1 and CDR2 are SGHTA and FQGNSA. Trimming took 5 bases from V and 6 from J, leaving 13 bases between them. The CDR3 is made up of 13 amino acids. The method was immunoSEQ multiplex PCR; TCRdb's version includes in-frame clones alone and lacks a portion of them. This table has around 62,000 clones, roughly 90% appearing once. V usage is TRBV7-2 and J usage is TRBJ1-2; D gene uncertain. The specimen was peripheral blood. The TCR comes from a woman aged 60-75 years with acute or convalescent COVID-19. The CDR3 here is CASSPFVTDGYTF. The DNA for the CDR3 is TGTGCCAGCAGCCCGTTTGTTACGGATGGCTACACCTTC.